Below, 6 T cell receptor beta chains from the same sample are listed, as sequenced in a study of cytomegalovirus exposure and HLA in healthy donors. Measured with immunoSEQ multiplex PCR; TCRdb has only the in-frame clones, and not every one. The sample holds 97,000 or so clones, about 95% seen once. Sequencing used PBMCs. The receptors come from a woman in her late teens or twenties in good health and CMV-seronegative.

The CDR3 loop reads CASSVMGHPNTGELFF. Written as DNA, the CDR3 is TGTGCCAGCAGTGTTATGGGACACCCGAACACCGGGGAGCTGTTTTTT. The chain is built from TRBV2 and TRBJ2-2; the D gene is possibly TRBD1 (6 bases). The germline V gene encodes CDR1 SNHLY and CDR2 FYNNEI. This CDR3 comprises 16 residues. The ends were cut back, 4 bases at V and 0 bases at J, with 12 bases in the middle.

This clone was seen only a few times. The chain is built from TRBV4-2 and TRBJ1-2; possible D gene TRBD1, 6 bases. This CDR3 spans 12 amino acids. Germline CDR1 LGHNA, CDR2 YNFKEQ. V lost 5 bases to trimming and J lost 2 bases, with 6 bases between them. The CDR3 loop reads CASSTGNYGYTF. DNA of the CDR3: TGTGCCAGCAGCACAGGGAACTATGGCTACACCTTC.

This chain connects TRBV5-5 to TRBJ1-6, with 9 bases identical to TRBD1. This CDR3 has 14 residues. The germline V gene has CDR1 SGHKS and CDR2 YYEKEE (reference sequence). V shed 2 bases and J 7 bases; nucleotides not matched to a gene: 1. This CDR3 is CASSLGTGNSPLHF. The CDR3 DNA sequence: TGTGCCAGCAGCTTAGGGACAGGGAATTCACCCCTCCACTTT.

The chain joins TRBV13 to TRBJ2-7, with a possible D match to TRBD2 (5 bases). The germline V gene has CDR1 PRHDT and CDR2 FYEKMQ (reference sequence). Between the trimmed V and J ends, which lost 5 bases and 0 bases, there was a span of 11 bases. This CDR3 comprises 14 residues. The chain's CDR3 is CASSKSGSSYEQYF. CDR3 DNA sequence: TGTGCCAGCAGCAAAAGCGGAAGCTCCTACGAGCAGTACTTC.

CDR3 sequence reads: CASSLSAGIGPQHF. DNA for the CDR3: TGTGCCAGCAGCTTATCAGCGGGGATCGGGCCCCAGCATTTT. The chain couples TRBV7-9 to TRBJ1-5; no clear D. The CDR3 is 14 residues long. Germline-derived CDR1 and CDR2 are SEHNR and FQNEAQ (reference sequence). V lost 2 bases to trimming and J lost 9 bases, with 14 bases between them.

The chain uses TRBV7-9 and TRBJ2-7; D not resolved. The V end was cut by 5 bases, the J end by 3 bases, with 8 bases between. This CDR3 is built from 12 residues. From germline, CDR1 is SEHNR and CDR2 FQNEAQ (reference sequence). The CDR3 DNA sequence: TGTGCCAGCAGCATAGACGGCTACGAGCAGTACTTC. Protein: CASSIDGYEQYF.